Shown below are 14 T cell receptor beta chains from a single sample sequenced in a study of beta chain features in type 1 diabetes. These receptors' antigens are unknown. General observations from the study: All four CD4+ subsets from Type 1 diabetes patients carried moderately but significantly shorter TCRB CDR3s.

Every bit of the isolated RNA underwent reverse transcription, so sequencing read expressed TCRB transcripts. Sequenced by immunoSEQ multiplex PCR; TCRdb stores in-frame clones only, minus some. This table has over 150,000 clones, approximately 8.4% appearing once. Material for sequencing was central memory CD4+ T cells from blood. Source of these receptors: a man younger than 35 with type 1 diabetes.

This clone was seen a few times. This chain uses TRBV6-6 with TRBJ2-1; D not certain. The germline V gene has CDR1 MNHNY and CDR2 SVGAGI (reference sequence). The CDR3 has 12 residues. The V and J ends lost 5 bases and 8 bases respectively, with 10 bases between them. The CDR3: CASSPQEYEQFF. The DNA for the CDR3 is TGTGCCAGCAGTCCCCAGGAATATGAGCAGTTCTTC.

This clone was found a few times. J is TRBJ1-6 and V is TRBV14; 9 nucleotides match TRBD1. Trimming took 1 base from V and 8 from J; bases not matched to a gene: 3. Looked up from germline, CDR1 is SGHDN and CDR2 is FVKESK. The CDR3 spans 15 residues. The CDR3 here is CASSQAGQGHSPLHF. Here the CDR3 DNA reads TGTGCCAGCAGCCAAGCGGGACAGGGTCATTCACCCCTCCACTTT.

V gene TRBV2 combines with J gene TRBJ1-1; perhaps TRBD1 as D (5 bases). From germline, CDR1 is SNHLY and CDR2 FYNNEI. The CDR3 extends over 15 amino acids. Trimming pared 2 bases from V and 2 bases from J, leaving 12 bases between. The CDR3 region is CASSEFRTPNTEAFF. The CDR3 bases are TGTGCCAGCAGTGAATTCCGGACACCTAACACTGAAGCTTTCTTT.

This clone was detected many times. This sample also contains other DNA sequences that code for the same CDR3. The rearrangement uses TRBV9 and TRBJ1-2; 7 bases agree with TRBD1. The CDR3 has 14 amino acids. Germline loops: CDR1 SGDLS, CDR2 YYNGEE. With V trimmed by 0 bases and J by 4 bases, 3 bases remained unmatched. The CDR3 nucleotides are TGTGCCAGCAGCGTAGCACAGGGGCCCTATGGCTACACCTTC. The encoded protein is CASSVAQGPYGYTF.

This clone has just a few counts. This rearrangement joins TRBV28 to TRBJ2-7, with a possible D match to TRBD2 (6 bases). The CDR3 sequence is 14 residues long. With 8 bases removed from V and 5 bases from J, the gap between germline ends came to 19 bases. The germline gives CDR1 MDHEN, CDR2 SYDVKM. The CDR3 here is CASRFGTAGNEQYF. CDR3 sequence (DNA): TGTGCCAGCCGGTTCGGGACTGCGGGGAACGAGCAGTACTTC.

The table lists this clone with many counts. The chain recombines TRBV28 with TRBJ2-3; tentatively, D is TRBD1 (6 bases). CDR1 MDHEN and CDR2 SYDVKM come from the germline V gene. V lost 3 bases to trimming and J lost 9 bases, with 10 bases between them. The CDR3 spans 12 residues. This CDR3 is CASSFAGETQYF. In nucleotides, the CDR3 is TGTGCCAGCAGTTTTGCAGGGGAAACGCAGTATTTT.

This clone was observed a handful of times. The V and J genes are TRBV9 and TRBJ2-1; the match to TRBD2 covers 15 bases. The CDR3 extends over 21 amino acids. From germline, CDR1 is SGDLS and CDR2 YYNGEE. V lost 0 bases and J lost 4; bases outside the gene matches: 14. The CDR3 nucleotides read TGTGCCAGCAGCGTAGCTACGAATTGGTGGACTAGCGGGAGGGAATACAATGAGCAGTTCTTC. It codes for CASSVATNWWTSGREYNEQFF.

Only a few counts were recorded for this clone. The chain has TRBV6-5 and TRBJ2-1; 7 positions match TRBD1. The V gene's germline CDR1 is MNHEY and CDR2 SVGAGI. There are 15 residues in the CDR3. With 0 bases clipped from V and 3 bases from J, the junction kept 2 bases outside the gene matches. CDR3 coding DNA: TGTGCCAGCAGTTACTCCACAGGGGACTACAATGAGCAGTTCTTC. It specifies CASSYSTGDYNEQFF.

The J gene is TRBJ1-1, the V gene TRBV11-2; the D gene is possibly TRBD1 (5 bases). In germline, CDR1 is SGHAT, CDR2 FQNNGV. V lost 5 bases and J lost 10, with 17 bases in between. The CDR3 length is 13 residues. CDR3: CASSLTDDSVAFF. The CDR3 bases are TGTGCCAGCAGCCTAACGGACGACAGTGTAGCTTTCTTT.

DNA for the CDR3: TGTGCCAGCAGTTTTAAAGGACTAGGTACCTACGAGCAGTACTTC. Protein: CASSFKGLGTYEQYF. This chain connects TRBV27 to TRBJ2-7; TRBD2 matches at 7 bases. The CDR3 contains 15 residues. Germline V lookup: CDR1 MNHEY, CDR2 SMNVEV (reference sequence). V dropped 3 bases and J dropped 2; count of bases not matched to a gene: 7.

In this sample, this clone turned up a few times. The rearrangement links TRBV5-3 to TRBJ2-1; 7 bases align to TRBD2. TRBV5-3 belongs to the ORF category, with a function that is uncertain. This CDR3 region has 17 residues. With V trimmed by 0 bases and J by 2 bases, 8 bases remained unmatched. CDR3 amino acids: CARSLVLSSGPYNEQFF. The CDR3 bases are TGTGCCAGAAGCTTGGTGTTATCTAGCGGACCCTACAATGAGCAGTTCTTC.

This clone was found a few times. The sample holds other DNA sequences that translate to the same CDR3. The chain uses TRBV20-1 and TRBJ2-7, with D possibly TRBD1 on 6 matching bases. The CDR3 has 10 amino acids. V lost 5 bases to trimming and J lost 4 bases, with 6 bases between them. Germline V CDR1 and CDR2: DFQATT, SNEGSKA (reference sequence). CDR3 coding DNA: TGCAGTGCTGGGACATACGAGCAGTACTTC. Its translation is CSAGTYEQYF.

This clone was detected a few times. The V and J genes are TRBV11-3 and TRBJ2-3; 12 nucleotides line up with TRBD2. The CDR3 is 15 residues long. Trimming took 5 bases from V and 3 from J; bases not matched to a gene: 3. Germline V CDR1 and CDR2: SGHNT, YENEEA. The CDR3 DNA reads as TGTGCCAGCAGCGCTGGACTAGCGGGGACAGATACGCAGTATTTT. Its protein product is CASSAGLAGTDTQYF.

The genes are TRBV20-1 and TRBJ2-7, with D possibly matching TRBD2 (6 bases). Looked up from germline, CDR1 is DFQATT and CDR2 is SNEGSKA (reference sequence). The V gene lost 7 bases and the J gene lost 4 bases, with 11 bases spanning the gap. The CDR3 covers 11 residues. CDR3 DNA sequence: TGCAGTGGTCGGGAGAGTTACGAGCAGTACTTC. Protein sequence: CSGRESYEQYF.